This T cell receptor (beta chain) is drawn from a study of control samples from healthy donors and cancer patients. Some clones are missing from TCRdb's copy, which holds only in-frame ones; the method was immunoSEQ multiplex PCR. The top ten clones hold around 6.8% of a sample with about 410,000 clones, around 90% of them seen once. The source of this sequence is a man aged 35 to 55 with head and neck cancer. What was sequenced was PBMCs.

This CDR3 is CASSQDRGGSTYNEQFF. The CDR3 region has the DNA TGTGCCAGCAGCCAAGATCGTGGGGGGAGTACCTACAATGAGCAGTTCTTC. V and J are TRBV3-1 (or the pseudogene TRBV3-2) and TRBJ2-1; TRBD2 is a possible D gene (6 bases). V was pared by 0 bases and J by 2 bases, with 14 bases between. The germline V gene has CDR1 LGHDT and CDR2 YNNKEL (reference sequence). The CDR3 consists of 17 residues.